The 6 T cell receptor beta chains below all came from one sample that was sequenced in a study of control samples from healthy donors and cancer patients (dated by TCRdb to the early 2020s). Preparation of the library involved the immunoSEQ multiplex PCR assay. Not all clones reach the TCRdb copy of this immuneACCESS table, which keeps in-frame sequences only. Checked studies attribute under half of the gap to unresolved V genes and leave the rest unexplained. For this sample the table gives around 180,000 clones, of which 90% to 95% were detected only once. Of the sample, roughly 1.3% is held by the ten largest clones. Sequencing was done on a sample of blood. Receptors originate from a woman aged 18 to 35 in good health.

This rearrangement joins TRBV5-6 to TRBJ2-1; 10 bases are shared with TRBD1. The CDR3 is 14 residues long. CDR1 and CDR2 (germline): SGHDT, YYEEEE. Trimming at V came to 6 bases and at J to 9 bases, leaving 9 bases not matched to a gene. CDR3 DNA sequence: TGTGCCAGCACCCGGGACAGGGGAGGGGGTGAGCAGTTCTTC. Translation: CASTRDRGGGEQFF.

CDR3 sequence: CASSGPDRGFGNTIYF. CDR3 DNA: TGTGCCAGCAGCGGTCCGGACAGGGGATTTGGAAACACCATATATTTT. The V call is TRBV7-9, the J call TRBJ1-3; 9 positions match TRBD1. The V gene end was trimmed by 5 bases and the J gene end by 3 bases; junction bases not matched to a gene: 8. Germline loops: CDR1 SEHNR, CDR2 FQNEAQ (reference sequence). This CDR3 contains 16 residues.

V is TRBV3-1 (or the pseudogene TRBV3-2) and J is TRBJ1-6; no definite D call. The CDR3 loop spans 12 amino acids. Germline V gene lookup returns CDR1 LGHDT and CDR2 YNNKEL (reference sequence). V shed 6 bases and J shed 8 bases, with 8 bases lying between them. CDR3 DNA: TGTGCCAGCAGGGATCAGGATTCACCCCTCCACTTT. It yields the protein CASRDQDSPLHF.

This clone was counted only a few times. The V call is TRBV4-3, the J call TRBJ2-5; D might be TRBD2 (6 bases). V shed 2 bases and J shed 5 bases, with 12 bases lying between them. This CDR3 is built from 14 residues. CDR1 is LGHNA, CDR2 YSLEER, per germline. The CDR3 sequence is CASSQLLSGETQYF. CDR3 DNA: TGCGCCAGCAGCCAACTTCTAAGCGGGGAGACCCAGTACTTC.

J is TRBJ2-2 and V is TRBV24-1; 7 bases map to TRBD1. The CDR3 runs to 14 residues. Germline CDR1 reads KGHDR; CDR2 reads SFDVKD. V was pared by 8 bases and J by 2 bases, with 4 bases of the junction left unmatched. CDR3 sequence reads: CATIRTGNTGELFF. The CDR3 DNA follows: TGTGCCACCATACGGACAGGAAACACCGGGGAGCTGTTTTTT.

V usage is TRBV7-9 and J usage is TRBJ1-1, with 7 positions matching TRBD1. From germline, CDR1 is SEHNR and CDR2 FQNEAQ (reference sequence). The V gene end was trimmed by 5 bases and the J gene end by 2 bases; junction bases not matched to a gene: 5. The CDR3 runs to 14 residues. This chain's CDR3 is CASSLRQGNTEAFF. The CDR3 DNA reads as TGTGCCAGCAGCCTCAGACAGGGAAACACTGAAGCTTTCTTT.